The 23 T cell receptor beta chains given below trace back to one sample, sequenced in a study of T cell changes during pregnancy in multiple sclerosis. Generated by immunoSEQ multiplex PCR, the TCRdb table keeps only in-frame clones and is missing some. This sample has 40,000 to 55,000 clones, with almost 95% found just once. The sequencing used CD8+ T cells from peripheral blood mononuclear cells, collected in the first trimester of pregnancy. These receptors originate from a female donor with multiple sclerosis, enrolled in a pregnancy study.

This chain links TRBV2 with TRBJ2-3; 7 nucleotides agree with TRBD2. CDR1 SNHLY and CDR2 FYNNEI come from the germline V gene. V shed 3 bases and J 4 bases; nucleotides not matched to a gene: 7. This CDR3 is built from 15 residues. The CDR3 DNA follows: TGTGCCAGCAGTGAGGTAACGGGGAGGGCAGATACGCAGTATTTT. This sequence encodes CASSEVTGRADTQYF.

J is TRBJ2-1 and V is TRBV9, with TRBD2 matching 9 bases. CDR1 and CDR2 from the germline V gene are SGDLS and YYNGEE. V was pared by 4 bases and J by 3 bases, with 5 bases of the junction left unmatched. The CDR3 loop spans 15 amino acids. The CDR3, as DNA: TGTGCCAGCAGCCTCTCTAGCGGGGACTACAATGAGCAGTTCTTC. Its protein is CASSLSSGDYNEQFF.

V is TRBV28 and J is TRBJ2-7; 9 bases are a match to TRBD1. CDR1 is MDHEN, CDR2 SYDVKM, per germline. This CDR3 comprises 16 residues. After removal of 2 bases from V and 2 bases from J, the junction contained 7 bases not matched to a gene. CDR3 residues: CASSLGWTGVTYEQYF. CDR3 nucleotide sequence: TGTGCCAGCAGTTTAGGTTGGACAGGGGTAACCTACGAGCAGTACTTC.

V and J are TRBV11-2 and TRBJ2-7; the D is unclear. The V gene lost 5 bases and the J gene lost 5 bases, with 13 bases spanning the gap. The CDR3 extends over 13 amino acids. Per the germline V gene, CDR1 is SGHAT and CDR2 is FQNNGV. The CDR3 sequence is CASSPDFGDEQYF. DNA for the CDR3: TGTGCCAGCAGCCCGGATTTCGGAGACGAGCAGTACTTC. The whole variable domain, filled in from reference TRBV11-2 and TRBJ2-7, reads EAGVAQSPRYKIIEKRQSVAFWCNPISGHATLYWYQQILGQGPKLLIQFQNNGVVDDSQLPKDRFSAERLKGVDSTLKIQPAKLEDSAVYLCASSPDFGDEQYFGPGTRLTVT.

J is TRBJ1-1 and V is TRBV4-1; D is possibly TRBD1 (6 bases). Trimming stripped 1 base from V and 7 bases from J, with 16 bases between. In germline, CDR1 is MGHRA, CDR2 YSYEKL. The CDR3 has 15 amino acids. The CDR3 here is CASSQVEGTRGEAFF. CDR3 DNA sequence: TGCGCCAGCAGCCAAGTAGAAGGGACCAGGGGTGAAGCTTTCTTT.

V is TRBV27 and J is TRBJ2-2, with unresolved D. Looked up from germline, CDR1 is MNHEY and CDR2 is SMNVEV (reference sequence). V lost 1 base to trimming and J lost 1 base, with 7 bases between them. This CDR3 has 15 residues. DNA of the CDR3: TGTGCCAGCAGTTTATATCGCGGGAACACCGGGGAGCTGTTTTTT. Amino acids: CASSLYRGNTGELFF.

V and J are TRBV27 and TRBJ2-7; 9 nucleotides agree with TRBD1. CDR3 length equals 13 residues. The V gene end was trimmed by 6 bases and the J gene end by 4 bases; junction bases not matched to a gene: 4. Germline V gives CDR1 MNHEY, CDR2 SMNVEV (reference sequence). The CDR3, as DNA: TGTGCCAGCAGAGGACAGGGGTTTTACGAGCAGTACTTC. Translating it yields CASRGQGFYEQYF.

The chain combines TRBV19 with TRBJ1-5, with D perhaps matching TRBD1 (6 bases). Trimming stripped 4 bases from V and 4 bases from J, with 14 bases between. The CDR3 loop spans 15 amino acids. The germline V gene encodes CDR1 LNHDA and CDR2 SQIVND (reference sequence). The CDR3 here is CASSTYRVGNQPQHF. As DNA, the CDR3 is TGTGCCAGTAGTACATACAGGGTGGGGAATCAGCCCCAGCATTTT.

The CDR3 DNA follows: TGTGCCACCGCGATGACAGGCCTTGAAGCTTTCTTT. The encoded protein is CATAMTGLEAFF. The J gene is TRBJ1-1, the V gene TRBV19, with D maybe TRBD1 (6 bases). The CDR3 is 12 residues long. Germline-derived CDR1 and CDR2 are LNHDA and SQIVND (reference sequence). V lost 10 bases and J lost 7, with 16 bases in between.

This clone came up a few times. The rearrangement links TRBV9 to TRBJ1-2, with TRBD1 matching 9 bases. The CDR3 is 15 amino acids. The V segment lost 3 bases and the J segment 6 bases; nucleotides outside the gene matches: 9. The germline V gene encodes CDR1 SGDLS and CDR2 YYNGEE. The CDR3 protein is CASSAYRGLSDGYTF. DNA for the CDR3: TGTGCCAGCAGCGCCTACAGGGGGCTTTCAGATGGCTACACCTTC.

The gene calls are TRBV5-1 and TRBJ2-5; D is uncertain. This CDR3 has 13 amino acids. Trimming took off 0 bases at V and 2 bases at J, with 5 bases between the two ends. CDR1 is SGHRS and CDR2 is YFSETQ in the germline V gene. The CDR3 bases are TGCGCCAGCAGCTTGGCCTTTCAAGAGACCCAGTACTTC. Amino acid sequence: CASSLAFQETQYF. Together with reference TRBV5-1 and TRBJ2-5, the CDR3 gives the full variable domain: KAGVTQTPRYLIKTRGQQVTLSCSPISGHRSVSWYQQTPGQGLQFLFEYFSETQRNKGNFPGRFSGRQFSNSRSEMNVSTLELGDSALYLCASSLAFQETQYFGPGTRLLVL.

This chain joins TRBV21-1 and TRBJ2-1; the table assigns TRBD2, which was not confirmed against the DNA. TRBV21-1 is assigned pseudogene status. The CDR3 loop spans 20 amino acids. CDR3 DNA: TGTGCCAGCAGCAAAGGCCGGACTAGCGGGAGGGTATGGGAGTACAATGAGCAGTTCTTC. This translates into CASSKGRTSGRVWEYNEQFF.

The V call is TRBV19, the J call TRBJ1-1; 7 positions match TRBD1. J lost 8 bases, V lost 3 bases, and 6 bases had no gene match. Germline CDR1 reads LNHDA; CDR2 reads SQIVND (reference sequence). This CDR3 region has 13 residues. The CDR3 region is CASSIWAGGEAFF. The CDR3 DNA is TGTGCCAGTAGTATCTGGGCAGGGGGAGAAGCTTTCTTT.

The chain employs TRBV19 and TRBJ1-4; D gene ambiguous. CDR1 LNHDA and CDR2 SQIVND come from the germline V gene (reference sequence). The V and J ends lost 3 bases and 12 bases respectively, with 11 bases between them. The CDR3 contains 12 residues. This chain's CDR3 is CASSIDREELFF. DNA for the CDR3: TGTGCCAGTAGTATTGACCGGGAGGAACTGTTTTTT.

A note on this clone: In the same sample, other DNA sequences code for this CDR3. The gene calls are TRBV19 and TRBJ1-1; D gene unclear. The V and J ends lost 3 bases and 0 bases respectively, with 5 bases between them. There are 13 residues in the CDR3. CDR1 is LNHDA, CDR2 SQIVND, per germline (reference sequence). The CDR3 reads CASSIAVNTEAFF. CDR3 coding DNA: TGTGCCAGTAGTATCGCAGTGAACACTGAAGCTTTCTTT.

The sample holds one count of this clone. The J gene is TRBJ2-1, the V gene TRBV7-3; D is perhaps TRBD2 (6 bases). Trimming removed 0 bases from V and 1 base from J, with 13 bases in between. CDR3 length: 17 residues. CDR1 and CDR2 (germline): SGHTA, FQGTGA. Here the CDR3 reads CASSLTTRGRSYNEQFF. As DNA, the CDR3 is TGTGCCAGCAGCTTAACGACTCGGGGGAGGTCCTACAATGAGCAGTTCTTC.

The CDR3 DNA reads TGCGCCAGCAGCTTGCGGGACAGATACTACGAGCAGTACTTC. Protein sequence: CASSLRDRYYEQYF. This chain joins TRBV5-1 and TRBJ2-7, with TRBD1 matching over 7 bases. The CDR3 consists of 14 residues. With 1 base clipped from V and 3 bases from J, the junction kept 4 bases outside the gene matches. The germline V gene encodes CDR1 SGHRS and CDR2 YFSETQ.

V gene TRBV28 combines with J gene TRBJ2-1; 8 nucleotides line up with TRBD2. Germline V lookup: CDR1 MDHEN, CDR2 SYDVKM. This CDR3 is 21 amino acids long. The V gene end was trimmed by 4 bases and the J gene end by 3 bases; junction bases not matched to a gene: 23. The CDR3 loop is CASSSPYGLAGGPAIYNEQFF. For the CDR3, the DNA is TGTGCCAGCAGTTCCCCTTATGGGCTGGCGGGAGGCCCCGCGATCTACAATGAGCAGTTCTTC. Full variable domain (rest looked up from reference TRBV28 and TRBJ2-1): DVKVTQSSRYLVKRTGEKVFLECVQDMDHENMFWYRQDPGLGLRLIYFSYDVKMKEKGDIPEGYSVSREKKERFSLILESASTNQTSMYLCASSSPYGLAGGPAIYNEQFFGPGTRLTVL.

The V call is TRBV6-1, the J call TRBJ2-1; possibly TRBD2 for D (7 bases). This CDR3 is 15 amino acids long. Germline V gene sequence: CDR1 MNHNS, CDR2 SASEGT. With 8 bases removed from V and 2 bases from J, the gap between germline ends came to 16 bases. The CDR3: CASFNRGAPYNEQFF. The CDR3 DNA sequence: TGTGCCAGCTTTAATCGGGGGGCCCCCTACAATGAGCAGTTCTTC.

The chain employs TRBV27 and TRBJ2-6; the D is unclear. This CDR3 has 14 residues. Germline assignment: CDR1 MNHEY and CDR2 SMNVEV (reference sequence). V lost 3 bases and J lost 4, with 7 bases in between. The CDR3, as DNA: TGTGCCAGCAGTTTTACTTCCGGGGCCAACGTCCTGACTTTC. Protein sequence: CASSFTSGANVLTF.

The rearrangement links TRBV28 to TRBJ1-2; 7 bases are a match to TRBD1. The CDR3 spans 12 residues. Trimming at V came to 7 bases and at J to 13 bases, leaving 12 bases not matched to a gene. The germline V gene encodes CDR1 MDHEN and CDR2 SYDVKM. The CDR3 protein is CASTKSGGFGTF. In nucleotides, the CDR3 is TGTGCCAGCACCAAGTCAGGGGGGTTTGGCACCTTC.

This chain links TRBV28 with TRBJ2-7, with D unclear. The CDR3 covers 11 residues. From germline, CDR1 is MDHEN and CDR2 SYDVKM. Trimming cost V 6 bases and J 2 bases, with 5 bases left between them. The CDR3 sequence: CASSSAYEQYF. The CDR3 DNA sequence: TGTGCCAGCAGCTCAGCCTACGAGCAGTACTTC.

CDR3 residues: CASSPREPRKGGEQFF. In DNA form, the CDR3 reads TGTGCCAGTAGTCCCCGGGAGCCCCGCAAAGGTGGTGAGCAGTTCTTC. This chain uses TRBV19 with TRBJ2-1, with D maybe TRBD2 (6 bases). The CDR3 length is 16 residues. CDR1 is LNHDA, CDR2 SQIVND, per germline (reference sequence). V lost 5 bases and J lost 9, with 23 bases in between.